A single sample is the source of the 8 T cell receptor beta chains below, sequenced in a study of T cell repertoires in cytomegalovirus infection. These receptors' targets are unknown. TCRdb independently ran MiXCR on the reads; one entry per CDR3 protein. This sample has approximately 910,000 distinct CDR3 sequences, with 30% to 40% found just once. Sample: cultured CD8+ T cells from PBMCs, taken from culture after CMV antigen stimulation. These receptors came from a human donor in good health (CMV status not recorded). Some clones in this sample may be carry-over from other donors' samples.

A remark on this clonotype: One base away lies a much larger clone, so this may be a sequencing read error. The genes are TRBV7-2 and TRBJ1-4; D unclear. Germline CDR1 reads SGHTA; CDR2 reads FQGNSA. The CDR3 covers 15 residues. CDR3: CANSQTQFQGEKLFF. The CDR3 DNA reads TGTGCCAACAGCCAGACCCAGTTTCAAGGGGAAAAACTGTTTTTT.

The V call is TRBV2, the J call TRBJ2-1; 8 nucleotides line up with TRBD1. The V and J ends lost 8 bases and 3 bases, in that order; junction bases with no gene match: 15. The CDR3 is 17 residues long. Germline assignment: CDR1 SNHLY and CDR2 FYNNEI. In nucleotides, the CDR3 is TGTGCCAGCCAACCCCGATTCGGGACAGGATACTACAATGAGCAGTTCTTC. It yields the protein CASQPRFGTGYYNEQFF.

This clonotype has just a few counts. One junction end does not reproduce the germline sequence, and a read error may be involved. V and J are TRBV9 and TRBJ2-5; D is perhaps TRBD1 or TRBD2 (7 bases each). Germline CDR1 and CDR2: SGDLS and YYNGEE. The CDR3 extends over 14 amino acids. CDR3 amino acids: CASSKQGSRETQYF. The CDR3 DNA reads as TGTGCCAGCAGCAAACAGGGGTCGCGGGAGACCCAGTACTTT.

This clonotype has at least ten counts. The chain is built from TRBV18 and TRBJ2-7, with 14 bases aligning to TRBD2. The germline V gene has CDR1 KGHSH and CDR2 LQKENI. The length of the CDR3 is 18 residues. Trimming at V came to 1 base and at J to 4 bases, leaving 9 bases not matched to a gene. CDR3 DNA sequence: TGTGCCAGCTCACCACTAGGACTAGCGGGGGGACCACAATACGAGCAGTACGTC. Amino acids: CASSPLGLAGGPQYEQYV.

This rearrangement joins TRBV12-3 or TRBV12-4 to TRBJ1-2; 8 positions match TRBD1. Trimming at V came to 10 bases and at J to 2 bases, leaving 12 bases not matched to a gene. The CDR3 is 15 amino acids. CDR3 sequence: CANSLSGGQNYGYTF. As DNA, the CDR3 is TGTGCCAACAGCCTGTCAGGGGGCCAAAACTATGGCTACACCTTC.

This clonotype has more than one count but fewer than ten. The chain uses TRBV4-1 and TRBJ2-1; TRBD2 matches 13 bases. The CDR3 is made up of 16 amino acids. V was pared by 5 bases and J by 3 bases, with 4 bases of the junction left unmatched. Germline-derived CDR1 and CDR2 are MGHRA and YSYEKL. The CDR3 DNA sequence: TGCGCCAGCAGCGAGGGACTAGCGGGGCACTACAATGAGCAGTTCTTC. Translated: CASSEGLAGHYNEQFF.

V gene TRBV2 combines with J gene TRBJ2-1; D remains ambiguous. This CDR3 has 12 amino acids. V shed 7 bases and J shed 3 bases, with 7 bases lying between them. The germline CDR1 and CDR2 sequences are SNHLY and FYNNEI. The CDR3 loop reads CASKTRYNEQFF. In DNA form, the CDR3 reads TGTGCCAGCAAAACTCGCTACAATGAGCAGTTCTTC.

Only a few counts were recorded for this clonotype. J is TRBJ1-2 and V is TRBV6-5; possibly TRBD1 for D (6 bases). Trimming took 10 bases from V and 5 from J, leaving 14 bases between them. CDR3 size: 12 residues. Germline V CDR1 and CDR2: MNHEY, SVGAGI. CDR3: CAIKGGPYGYTF. As DNA, the CDR3 is TGTGCCATCAAGGGGGGGCCGTATGGCTACACCTTC.